A single sample gave rise to the 15 T cell receptor beta chains below, sequenced in a study of a mutant IDH1 vaccine in newly diagnosed glioma (dated by TCRdb to about 2021). What this sample's time point label stands for: baseline, week 1 (first vaccination visit). The intended sense of this specimen's treatment or condition label: pre-vaccination baseline after standard-of-care therapy. Library preparation used the immunoSEQ multiplex PCR assay. The table was pulled from immuneACCESS by TCRdb, which kept in-frame rearrangements only. Such tables lose some clones; where checked, under half of the loss comes from unresolved V genes, and the rest has no known cause. The sample data list tens of thousands of clones, and about 83% of these were observed just once. 1.8% of the sample lies in the top ten. Sequenced here: PBMCs, sampled from a glioma patient treated with radiotherapy, temozolomide or both. The receptor source for this set is a woman between 35 and 50 years old with glioma.

This chain uses TRBV29-1 with TRBJ1-2; D possibly corresponds to TRBD1 (5 bases). The CDR3 runs to 12 residues. The V gene lost 0 bases and the J gene lost 8 bases, with 10 bases spanning the gap. CDR1 and CDR2 (germline): SQVTM, ANQGSEA. The CDR3 loop is CSVEEGAGGYTF. The DNA of the CDR3 is TGCAGCGTTGAAGAAGGGGCAGGCGGCTACACCTTC.

V and J are TRBV12-5 and TRBJ1-2; 12 bases align to TRBD1. The V and J ends lost 6 bases and 4 bases, in that order; junction bases with no gene match: 6. Per germline, CDR1 LGHNT and CDR2 FRNRAP. This CDR3 has 15 residues. Written as DNA, the CDR3 is TGTGCTAGTGGGTCCGGGACAGGGGGCGGCTATGGCTACACCTTC. It yields the protein CASGSGTGGGYGYTF.

The V gene is TRBV5-4, the J gene TRBJ1-4, with a possible D match to TRBD1 (5 bases). Per germline, CDR1 SGHNT and CDR2 YYREEE (reference sequence). This CDR3 region has 15 residues. V was trimmed by 2 bases and J by 4 bases, leaving 12 bases between them. The CDR3 here is CASSLTGTGNEKLFF. The CDR3 DNA reads as TGTGCCAGCAGCTTAACCGGGACGGGTAATGAAAAACTGTTTTTT.

This chain uses TRBV12-5 with TRBJ2-5, with D tentatively TRBD2 (6 bases). Trimming removed 2 bases from V and 5 bases from J, with 12 bases in between. This CDR3 has 14 amino acids. The germline CDR1 and CDR2 sequences are LGHNT and FRNRAP. The CDR3 region has the DNA TGTGCTAGTGGTTTGCCCGGGAGCCGGGAGACCCAGTACTTC. Amino acids: CASGLPGSRETQYF.

This clone was seen a single time. The DNA of the CDR3 is TGTGCCAGCAGTGAAGTATGGGGAGAGGGGGAGACCCAGTACTTC. Protein sequence: CASSEVWGEGETQYF. The gene calls are TRBV6-1 and TRBJ2-5, with D perhaps TRBD1 or TRBD2 (5 bases each). CDR1 and CDR2 (germline): MNHNS, SASEGT. This CDR3 contains 15 residues. V dropped 1 base and J dropped 5 bases, with 14 bases sitting between them.

This chain connects TRBV7-2 to TRBJ1-1; D might be TRBD1 (6 bases). V gave up 3 bases and J gave up 7 bases, with 12 bases separating them. From germline, CDR1 is SGHTA and CDR2 FQGNSA. The CDR3 spans 13 residues. CDR3 sequence: CASSFSQGGEAFF. CDR3 in DNA: TGTGCCAGCAGCTTCTCACAGGGTGGTGAAGCTTTCTTT. Complete variable domain (other parts from reference TRBV7-2 and TRBJ1-1): GAGVSQSPSNKVTEKGKDVELRCDPISGHTALYWYRQSLGQGLEFLIYFQGNSAPDKSGLPSDRFSAERTGGSVSTLTIQRTQQEDSAVYLCASSFSQGGEAFFGQGTRLTVV.

V gene TRBV18 combines with J gene TRBJ2-7; the D is unclear. Germline V gene data show CDR1 as KGHSH and CDR2 as LQKENI. The ends were cut back, 3 bases at V and 1 base at J, with 10 bases in the middle. This CDR3 has 14 residues. The CDR3 region is CASSPGSISYEQYF. In DNA, the CDR3 is TGTGCCAGCTCACCGGGAAGCATATCCTACGAGCAGTACTTC.

J is TRBJ1-2 and V is TRBV7-9; TRBD1 might be the D (6 bases). V dropped 4 bases and J dropped 3 bases, with 18 bases sitting between them. Looked up from germline, CDR1 is SEHNR and CDR2 is FQNEAQ (reference sequence). This CDR3 comprises 16 residues. The CDR3 DNA reads as TGTGCCAGCAGCTCGACAGGATCTCTTGCTTACTATGGCTACACCTTC. It is translated as CASSSTGSLAYYGYTF.

This chain's CDR3 is CASSPEGGNIQYF. In DNA form, the CDR3 reads TGTGCCAGCAGCCCCGAAGGGGGAAACATTCAGTACTTC. This chain uses TRBV7-2 with TRBJ2-4; a weak D match, TRBD1 (6 bases). CDR1 SGHTA and CDR2 FQGNSA come from the germline V gene. CDR3 length equals 13 residues. Trimming took off 5 bases at V and 6 bases at J, with 11 bases between the two ends.

This sequence joins TRBV19 and TRBJ1-1, with a possible D match to TRBD1 (5 bases). The CDR3 length is 14 residues. Trimming cost V 9 bases and J 1 base, with 15 bases left between them. Germline-derived CDR1 and CDR2 are LNHDA and SQIVND (reference sequence). The CDR3 DNA follows: TGTGCCAGCTCCTCCGGGACCGCGAACACTGAAGCTTTCTTT. This codes for CASSSGTANTEAFF.

The chain is built from TRBV6-5 and TRBJ1-1; D uncertain. The CDR3 runs to 16 residues. The ends were cut back, 0 bases at V and 0 bases at J, with 11 bases in the middle. Germline CDR1 reads MNHEY; CDR2 reads SVGAGI. Here the CDR3 reads CASSYSGMTVNTEAFF. Here the CDR3 DNA reads TGTGCCAGCAGTTACTCGGGCATGACGGTGAACACTGAAGCTTTCTTT.

The V gene is TRBV19, the J gene TRBJ2-2; a weak D match, TRBD2 (6 bases). The germline gives CDR1 LNHDA, CDR2 SQIVND (reference sequence). CDR3 length: 14 amino acids. Deletions cut 8 bases from V and 3 bases from J, with 13 bases between. CDR3 sequence reads: CASGGLLDTGELFF. CDR3 sequence (DNA): TGTGCCAGTGGGGGACTTTTAGACACCGGGGAGCTGTTTTTT.

J is TRBJ2-5 and V is TRBV10-3, with D hard to call. From germline, CDR1 is ENHRY and CDR2 SYGVKD. This CDR3 is built from 15 residues. V was shortened by 3 bases and J by 0 bases, with 11 bases between the two germline ends. The DNA for the CDR3 is TGTGCCATCAGTGAAGTCTTTGGCAACCAAGAGACCCAGTACTTC. It yields the protein CAISEVFGNQETQYF.

This clone was seen a few times. This rearrangement joins TRBV4-3 to TRBJ2-3; TRBD1 aligns across 7 bases. V was pared by 1 base and J by 4 bases, with 5 bases of the junction left unmatched. CDR1 is LGHNA, CDR2 YSLEER, per germline. The CDR3 totals 15 residues. CDR3 DNA: TGCGCCAGCAGCCAAGGGCAGGGGGAAGCAGATACGCAGTATTTT. This codes for CASSQGQGEADTQYF.

This clone was counted a few times. The V call is TRBV7-8, the J call TRBJ1-5; perhaps TRBD1 as D (5 bases). The CDR3 is 15 amino acids. Germline V gene lookup returns CDR1 SGHVS and CDR2 FQNEAQ. V was shortened by 3 bases and J by 4 bases, with 13 bases between the two germline ends. The CDR3 bases are TGTGCCAGCAGCTTCTCGGGGGTGGGAAATCAGCCCCAGCATTTT. It is translated as CASSFSGVGNQPQHF. The full variable domain, with the rest looked up from reference TRBV7-8 and TRBJ1-5, is GAGVSQSPRYKVAKRGQDVALRCDPISGHVSLFWYQQALGQGPEFLTYFQNEAQLDKSGLPSDRFFAERPEGSVSTLKIQRTQQEDSAVYLCASSFSGVGNQPQHFGDGTRLSIL.